Described below is a single T cell receptor (beta chain) sequence and its context. These data belong to a study of blood T cell repertoires in COVID-19. Across the study: From the United States, Italy and Spain came samples of acute and convalescent COVID-19.

In the study's own analysis: Reference gene primer amplification yielded estimated nucleated cell counts. This table comes from immunoSEQ multiplex PCR, and its TCRdb copy is limited to in-frame clones, with some not included. V, J and clone size are taken as reported in that table, and D and trimming were inferred from the DNA itself. Of 170,000 or so clones in the sample, approximately 90% were seen once. Sequences were obtained from peripheral blood. This receptor was identified in a young woman who had recovered from COVID-19.

As DNA, the CDR3 is TGTGCCAGCAGTTACTCAGGGGTGGGAGGAAACATTCAGTACTTC. Translating gives CASSYSGVGGNIQYF. The chain employs TRBV6-5 and TRBJ2-4, with D tentatively TRBD2 (6 bases). Germline-derived CDR1 and CDR2 are MNHEY and SVGAGI. The V and J ends lost 0 bases and 6 bases respectively, with 12 bases between them. The CDR3 is 15 amino acids.